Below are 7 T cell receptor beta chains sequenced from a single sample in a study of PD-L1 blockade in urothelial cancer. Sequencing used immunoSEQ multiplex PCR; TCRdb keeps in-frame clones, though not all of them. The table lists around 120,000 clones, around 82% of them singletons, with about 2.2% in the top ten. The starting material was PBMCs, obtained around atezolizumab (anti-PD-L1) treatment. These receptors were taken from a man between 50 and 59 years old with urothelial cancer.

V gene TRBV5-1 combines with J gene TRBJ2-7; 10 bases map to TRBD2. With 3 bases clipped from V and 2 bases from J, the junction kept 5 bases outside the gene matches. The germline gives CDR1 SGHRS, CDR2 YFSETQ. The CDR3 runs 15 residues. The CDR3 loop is CASSSLAGGTYEQYF. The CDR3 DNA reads TGCGCCAGCAGCTCCTTAGCGGGAGGTACCTACGAGCAGTACTTC.

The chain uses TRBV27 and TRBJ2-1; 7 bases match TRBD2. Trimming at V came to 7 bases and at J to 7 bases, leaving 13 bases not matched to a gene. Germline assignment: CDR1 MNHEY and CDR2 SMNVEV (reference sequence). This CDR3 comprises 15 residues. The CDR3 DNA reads TGTGCCAGCACCTTTAGCGGGTCCTGGACTAATGAGCAGTTCTTC. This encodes CASTFSGSWTNEQFF.

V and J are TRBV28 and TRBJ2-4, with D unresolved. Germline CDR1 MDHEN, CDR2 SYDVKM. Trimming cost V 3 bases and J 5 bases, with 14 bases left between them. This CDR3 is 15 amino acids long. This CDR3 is CASSFHGTVQNIQYF. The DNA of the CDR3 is TGTGCCAGCAGTTTCCACGGTACAGTTCAAAACATTCAGTACTTC.

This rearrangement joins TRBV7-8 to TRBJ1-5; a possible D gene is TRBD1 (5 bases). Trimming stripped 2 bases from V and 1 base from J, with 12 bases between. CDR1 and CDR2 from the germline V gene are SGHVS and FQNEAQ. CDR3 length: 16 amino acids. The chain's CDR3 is CASSLSAQVSNQPQHF. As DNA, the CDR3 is TGTGCCAGCAGCTTATCGGCACAGGTCAGCAATCAGCCCCAGCATTTT.

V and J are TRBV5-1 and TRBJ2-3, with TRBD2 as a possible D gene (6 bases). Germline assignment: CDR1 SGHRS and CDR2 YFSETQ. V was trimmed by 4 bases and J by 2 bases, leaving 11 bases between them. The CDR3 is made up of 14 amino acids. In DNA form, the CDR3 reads TGCGCCAGCAGCATCGGGAGAACCACAGATACGCAGTATTTT. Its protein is CASSIGRTTDTQYF.

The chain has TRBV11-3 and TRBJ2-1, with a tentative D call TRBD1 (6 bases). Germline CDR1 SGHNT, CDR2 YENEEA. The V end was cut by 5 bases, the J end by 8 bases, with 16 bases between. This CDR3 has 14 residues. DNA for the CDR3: TGTGCCAGCAGCCTGGACACAGGGATCCATGAGCAGTTCTTC. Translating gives CASSLDTGIHEQFF.

The CDR3 DNA reads TGTGCCAGAATTACGGCGCGACAGCTTTATGGCTACACCTTC. This gives the protein CARITARQLYGYTF. The chain links TRBV7-5 to TRBJ1-2; TRBD1 is taken as the D call from the table, unchecked against the DNA. TRBV7-5 is an annotated pseudogene. This CDR3 spans 14 amino acids.